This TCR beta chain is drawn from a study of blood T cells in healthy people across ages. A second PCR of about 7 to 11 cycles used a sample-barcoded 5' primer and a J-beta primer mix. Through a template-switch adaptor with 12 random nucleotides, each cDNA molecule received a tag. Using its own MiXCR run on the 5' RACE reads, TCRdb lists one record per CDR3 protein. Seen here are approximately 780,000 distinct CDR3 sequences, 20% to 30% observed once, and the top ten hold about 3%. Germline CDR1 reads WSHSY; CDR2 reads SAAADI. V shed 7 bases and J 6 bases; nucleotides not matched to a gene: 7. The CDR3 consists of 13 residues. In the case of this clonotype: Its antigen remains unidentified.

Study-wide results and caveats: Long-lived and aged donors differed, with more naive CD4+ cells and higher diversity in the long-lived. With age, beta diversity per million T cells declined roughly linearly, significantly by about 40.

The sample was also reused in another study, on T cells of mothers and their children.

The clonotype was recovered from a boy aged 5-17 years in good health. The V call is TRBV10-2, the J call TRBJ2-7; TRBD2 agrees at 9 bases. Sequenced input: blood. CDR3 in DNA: TGCGCCAGCACGAGCCTAGCGGGGCTCGAGCAGTACTTC. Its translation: CASTSLAGLEQYF.